What follows are 6 T cell receptor beta chains derived from one specimen sequenced in a study of graft-versus-host responses after intestinal transplantation. Intraepithelial and lamina propria lymphocytes were isolated from graft specimens. Produced via immunoSEQ multiplex PCR; TCRdb's table is partial and in-frame only. The sample lists roughly 17,000 clones, 82% occurring once. The sequencing used ileum tissue, collected 17 days after transplant. Receptor source: a human patient who received an intestinal transplant, so some T cells may come from the graft donor.

The CDR3 protein is CASSLAWSRKYF. The CDR3 DNA follows: TGCGCCAGCAGCTTGGCCTGGTCACGGAAGTACTTC. The chain joins TRBV5-1 to TRBJ2-7; D gene unclear. The germline V gene encodes CDR1 SGHRS and CDR2 YFSETQ. With 0 bases removed from V and 11 bases from J, the gap between germline ends came to 12 bases. CDR3 length equals 12 residues. The full variable domain, completed using reference TRBV5-1 and TRBJ2-7, is KAGVTQTPRYLIKTRGQQVTLSCSPISGHRSVSWYQQTPGQGLQFLFEYFSETQRNKGNFPGRFSGRQFSNSRSEMNVSTLELGDSALYLCASSLAWSRKYFGPGTRLTVT.

A remark on this clone: Germline is not matched at one junction end, which may reflect a read error. The rearrangement joins TRBV28 to TRBJ1-4; perhaps TRBD1 as D (6 bases). The CDR3 is 13 amino acids. Germline assignment: CDR1 MDHEN and CDR2 SYDVKM. In nucleotides, the CDR3 is TGTACCAGCAGTACCTCGGGGGCCCGAAAACTGTTTTTT. It is translated as CTSSTSGARKLFF.

The chain has TRBV6-6 and TRBJ2-5, with D tentatively TRBD2 (6 bases). V lost 0 bases to trimming and J lost 3 bases, with 14 bases between them. CDR1 is MNHNY and CDR2 is SVGAGI in the germline V gene (reference sequence). The CDR3 sequence is 16 residues long. CDR3 DNA sequence: TGTGCCAGCAGTTACTCGATTCAGCGGGTAAAAGAGACCCAGTACTTC. Amino acids: CASSYSIQRVKETQYF.

The CDR3 DNA follows: TGTGCCAGCAGTGACCCCCGCGTCGTCAAAAACATTCAGTACTTC. It translates to CASSDPRVVKNIQYF. The rearrangement uses TRBV2 and TRBJ2-4; D is undetermined. Germline CDR1 reads SNHLY; CDR2 reads FYNNEI. This CDR3 is 15 amino acids long. The V end was cut by 3 bases, the J end by 3 bases, with 12 bases between.

The V and J genes are TRBV6-5 and TRBJ1-5; 7 nucleotides match TRBD1. This CDR3 is built from 14 residues. V shed 2 bases and J 6 bases; nucleotides not matched to a gene: 4. Germline V gives CDR1 MNHEY, CDR2 SVGAGI. CDR3 nucleotide sequence: TGTGCCAGCAGTTACACAGGGGCTGGTCAGCCCCAGCATTTT. Amino acids: CASSYTGAGQPQHF.

This clone was observed once. The V and J genes are TRBV27 and TRBJ1-5, with 7 bases matching TRBD1. This CDR3 region has 14 residues. J lost 2 bases, V lost 8 bases, and 6 bases had no gene match. The germline gives CDR1 MNHEY, CDR2 SMNVEV (reference sequence). Written as DNA, the CDR3 is TGTGCCAGCGGTTACAGGGGTGGCAATCAGCCCCAGCATTTT. Its translation: CASGYRGGNQPQHF.